A single TCR beta chain is shown here with its context. Some clones are missing from TCRdb's copy, which holds only in-frame ones; the method was immunoSEQ multiplex PCR. The sample holds about 72,000 clones; roughly 88% are singletons and the top ten take approximately 29%. This CDR3 has 16 amino acids. With 5 bases clipped from V and 0 bases from J, the junction kept 3 bases outside the gene matches. CDR1 and CDR2 (germline): SGHVS, FNYEAQ. These data come from a study of blood T cell repertoires in COVID-19. On the study more broadly: PBMCs, B-cell-depleted T cells, or T cells provided the cDNA or gDNA that made up the material.

Material: peripheral blood. This chain uses TRBV7-6 with TRBJ2-3; 12 bases fit TRBD1. This TCR derives from a man aged 50 to 60 with acute or convalescent COVID-19. CDR3 sequence (DNA): TGTGCCAGCAGCAGGGACAGGGGGCCGAGCACAGATACGCAGTATTTT. Translation gives CASSRDRGPSTDTQYF. Variable domain in full (rest from reference TRBV7-6 and TRBJ2-3): GAGVSQSPRYKVTKRGQDVALRCDPISGHVSLYWYRQALGQGPEFLTYFNYEAQQDKSGLPNDRFSAERPEGSISTLTIQRTEQRDSAMYRCASSRDRGPSTDTQYFGPGTRLTVL.